The source of this TCR beta chain is a study of blood T cell repertoires in COVID-19. Study-level information: T cells, B-cell-depleted T cells, or PBMCs supplied cDNA or gDNA.

This table comes from immunoSEQ multiplex PCR, and its TCRdb copy is limited to in-frame clones, with some not included. Among 200,000 to 300,000 clones listed, about nine tenths were seen once. The CDR3 has 17 residues. Germline loops: CDR1 LGHDT, CDR2 YNNKEL (reference sequence). The V segment lost 1 base and the J segment 3 bases; nucleotides outside the gene matches: 7. The genes are TRBV3-1 (or the pseudogene TRBV3-2) and TRBJ2-7, with TRBD2 matching 12 bases. Source material: peripheral blood. This sequence was found in a man in his 60s who had recovered from COVID-19. The CDR3 spells CASSQGTSGVLNYEQYF. The DNA for the CDR3 is TGTGCCAGCAGCCAAGGGACTAGCGGGGTGTTAAACTACGAGCAGTACTTC.